This T cell receptor (beta chain) was sequenced for a study of blood T cell repertoires in COVID-19. Study background: COVID-19 samples from acute and convalescent phases originated in the United States, Italy and Spain. The analysed material was cDNA or gDNA that came from T cells, B-cell-depleted T cells, or PBMCs.

Germline V gene sequence: CDR1 SGHTA, CDR2 FQGNSA. The CDR3 contains 14 residues. Trimming took 3 bases from V and 4 from J, leaving 11 bases between them. Repertoires were generated with immunoSEQ multiplex PCR, while TCRdb's copy carries only in-frame clones and drops some. The sample has some 30,000 clones; around 87% are singletons. Sequences were obtained from peripheral blood. The chain recombines TRBV7-2 with TRBJ2-3; D remains unclear. The clonotype was recovered from a human donor in a cohort sampled during active COVID-19. The DNA for the CDR3 is TGTGCCAGCAGCTTGCGGAGACTCGCAGATACGCAGTATTTT. Its protein product is CASSLRRLADTQYF.